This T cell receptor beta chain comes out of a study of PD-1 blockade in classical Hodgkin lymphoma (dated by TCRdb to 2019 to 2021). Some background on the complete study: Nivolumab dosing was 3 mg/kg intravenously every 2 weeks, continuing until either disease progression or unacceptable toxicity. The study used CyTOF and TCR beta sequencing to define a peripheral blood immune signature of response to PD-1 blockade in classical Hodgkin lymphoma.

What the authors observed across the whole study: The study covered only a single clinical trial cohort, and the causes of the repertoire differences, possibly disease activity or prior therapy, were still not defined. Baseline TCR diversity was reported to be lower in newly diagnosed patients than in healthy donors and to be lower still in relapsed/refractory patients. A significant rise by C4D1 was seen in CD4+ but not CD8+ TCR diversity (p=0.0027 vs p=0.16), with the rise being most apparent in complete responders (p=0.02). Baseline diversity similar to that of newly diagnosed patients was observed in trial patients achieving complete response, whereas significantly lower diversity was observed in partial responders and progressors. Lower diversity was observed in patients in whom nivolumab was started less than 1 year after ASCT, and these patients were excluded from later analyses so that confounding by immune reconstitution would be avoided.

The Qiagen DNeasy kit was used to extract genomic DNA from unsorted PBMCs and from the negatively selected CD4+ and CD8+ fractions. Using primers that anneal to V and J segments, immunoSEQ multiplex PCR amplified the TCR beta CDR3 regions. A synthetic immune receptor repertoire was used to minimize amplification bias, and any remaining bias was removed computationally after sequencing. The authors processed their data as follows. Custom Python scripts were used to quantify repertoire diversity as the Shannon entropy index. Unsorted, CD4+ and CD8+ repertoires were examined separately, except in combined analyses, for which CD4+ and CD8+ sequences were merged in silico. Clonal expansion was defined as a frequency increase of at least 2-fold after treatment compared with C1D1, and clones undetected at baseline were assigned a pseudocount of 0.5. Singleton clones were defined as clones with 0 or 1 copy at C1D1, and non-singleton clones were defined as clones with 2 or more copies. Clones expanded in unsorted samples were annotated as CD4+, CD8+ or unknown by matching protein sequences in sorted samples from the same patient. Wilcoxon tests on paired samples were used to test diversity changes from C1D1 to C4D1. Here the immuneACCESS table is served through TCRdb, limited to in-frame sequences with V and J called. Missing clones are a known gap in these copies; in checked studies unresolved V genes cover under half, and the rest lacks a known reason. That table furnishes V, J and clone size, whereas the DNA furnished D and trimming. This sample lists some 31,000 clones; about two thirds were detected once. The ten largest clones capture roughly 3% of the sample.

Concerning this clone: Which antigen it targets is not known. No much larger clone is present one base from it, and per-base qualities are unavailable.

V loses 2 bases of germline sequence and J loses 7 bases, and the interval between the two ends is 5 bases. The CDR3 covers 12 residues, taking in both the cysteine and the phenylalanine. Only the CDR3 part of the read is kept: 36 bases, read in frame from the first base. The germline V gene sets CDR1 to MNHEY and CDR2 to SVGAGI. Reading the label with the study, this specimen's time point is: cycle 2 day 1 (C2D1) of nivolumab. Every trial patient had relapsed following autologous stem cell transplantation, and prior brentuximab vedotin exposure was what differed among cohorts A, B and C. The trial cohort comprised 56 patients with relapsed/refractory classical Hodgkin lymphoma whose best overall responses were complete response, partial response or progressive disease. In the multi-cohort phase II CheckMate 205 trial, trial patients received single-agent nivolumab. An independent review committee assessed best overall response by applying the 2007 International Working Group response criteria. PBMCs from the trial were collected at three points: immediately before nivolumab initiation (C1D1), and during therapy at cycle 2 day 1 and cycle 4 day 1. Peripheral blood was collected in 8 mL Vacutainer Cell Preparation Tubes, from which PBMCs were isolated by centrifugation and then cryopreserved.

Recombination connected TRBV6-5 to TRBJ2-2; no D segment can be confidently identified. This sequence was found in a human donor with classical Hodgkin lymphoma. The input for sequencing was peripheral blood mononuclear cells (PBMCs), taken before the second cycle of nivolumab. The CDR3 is CASSYNDGELFF. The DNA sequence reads TGTGCCAGCAGTTACAATGACGGGGAGCTGTTTTTT.